These T cell receptor beta chains were read from a single sample in a study of T-cell memory formation after mild COVID-19. TCRdb used MiXCR to reprocess the 5' RACE reads, holding one entry per CDR3 protein. The table shows tens of thousands of distinct CDR3 sequences, with around 12% occurring only once. Sample: PBMCs or a T cell subset sorted from them (not recorded which). The receptors here all came from a man younger than 35 who had mild COVID-19 (a few samples of this study predate the infection). Cell type and time point are not known. Each CDR3 is given with its conserved first and last residue. The order of the fields is J gene, D gene, V gene, clone size, CDR3 DNA, CDR3 protein. The D gene is left open where the match is weak. Some rows mark clone size as missing; the rest say once, few, many or name a class of expanded clone.

J: TRBJ2-3
D: -
V: TRBV6-1
size: -
DNA: TGTGCCAGCAGTGGTCAGTTCACAGATACGCAGTATTTT
CDR3: CASSGQFTDTQYF

J: TRBJ2-5
D: TRBD1
V: TRBV12-3/TRBV12-4
size: many
DNA: TGTGCCAGCAGTTATGGACAGGGTGTCCAAGAGACCCAGTACTTC
CDR3: CASSYGQGVQETQYF

J: TRBJ1-2
D: -
V: TRBV3-1
size: many
DNA: TGTGCCAGCAGCCAGGGGAATGGCGGCTACACCTTC
CDR3: CASSQGNGGYTF

J: TRBJ2-1
D: -
V: TRBV9
size: -
DNA: TGTGCCAGCAGCCAATCGGGGGGCCCTTACAATGAGCAGTTCTTC
CDR3: CASSQSGGPYNEQFF

J: TRBJ1-1
D: -
V: TRBV7-6
size: -
DNA: TGTGCCAGCAGCTTAGGGACAAGGATTGGGAATACTGAAGCTTTCTTT
CDR3: CASSLGTRIGNTEAFF

J: TRBJ1-1
D: -
V: TRBV12-5
size: -
DNA: TGTGCTAGTGGTGTGGGTCTTCTGGGCACTGAAGCTTTCTTT
CDR3: CASGVGLLGTEAFF

J: TRBJ1-1
D: -
V: TRBV6-6
size: -
DNA: TGTGCCAGCAGTTACTCGGAGGGAGGGACTGAAGCTTTCTTT
CDR3: CASSYSEGGTEAFF

J: TRBJ1-1
D: TRBD1
V: TRBV7-2
size: -
DNA: TGTGCCAGCAGCCCCCGACAGGGGTTAATGAACACTGAAGCTTTCTTT
CDR3: CASSPRQGLMNTEAFF

J: TRBJ1-1
D: -
V: TRBV5-1
size: many
DNA: TGCGCCAGCAAGGAACCTCGCGTAGGGGACACTGAAGCTTTCTTT
CDR3: CASKEPRVGDTEAFF

J: TRBJ2-7
D: -
V: TRBV27
size: many
DNA: TGTGCCAGCATGGGCGGGGCCTCCTACGAGCAGTACTTC
CDR3: CASMGGASYEQYF

J: TRBJ1-4
D: -
V: TRBV5-1
size: -
DNA: TGCGCCAGCAGTCGGGACACAGCTAATGAAAAACTGTTTTTT
CDR3: CASSRDTANEKLFF

J: TRBJ2-5
D: TRBD1
V: TRBV5-5
size: few
DNA: TGTGCCAGCACCTGGGACAGGGAGACCCAGTACTTC
CDR3: CASTWDRETQYF

J: TRBJ2-7
D: -
V: TRBV12-3/TRBV12-4
size: -
DNA: TGTGCCAGCAGTTTAGCGGGAGCGGCGGGCGAGCAGTACTTC
CDR3: CASSLAGAAGEQYF

J: TRBJ1-4
D: -
V: TRBV18
size: -
DNA: TGTGCCAGCTCACGTCAGGCGGGAGAAAAACTGTTTTTT
CDR3: CASSRQAGEKLFF

J: TRBJ2-7
D: -
V: TRBV12-3/TRBV12-4
size: many
DNA: TGTGCCAGCAGTTTGACTTCCGCCTCCTACGAGCAGTACTTC
CDR3: CASSLTSASYEQYF

J: TRBJ1-5
D: TRBD1
V: TRBV20-1
size: many
DNA: TGCAGTGCTGCTGGACAGGGTAGGAGCAATCAGCCCCAGCATTTT
CDR3: CSAAGQGRSNQPQHF

J: TRBJ2-1
D: -
V: TRBV7-3
size: few
DNA: TGTGCCAGCAGCCTTGGCCCCGACAATGAGCAGTTCTTC
CDR3: CASSLGPDNEQFF

J: TRBJ1-1
D: -
V: TRBV29-1
size: few
DNA: TGCAGCGTTCAGGGTCGGGGGAACACTGAAGCTTTCTTT
CDR3: CSVQGRGNTEAFF

J: TRBJ1-2
D: -
V: TRBV6-5
size: few
DNA: TGTGCCAGCAGCATCGACCGCACCTATGGCTACACCTTC
CDR3: CASSIDRTYGYTF

J: TRBJ2-7
D: TRBD1
V: TRBV15
size: -
DNA: TGTGCCACCAGCAGCGGGACAGGTCCCTACGAGCAGTACTTC
CDR3: CATSSGTGPYEQYF

J: TRBJ2-6
D: -
V: TRBV11-2
size: -
DNA: TGTGCCAGTTCAGGACCTGGGGCCAACGTCCTGACTTTC
CDR3: CASSGPGANVLTF

J: TRBJ2-2
D: -
V: TRBV15
size: few
DNA: TGTGCCACCAGCAGAGTCTGGGGGGAATCCACCGGGGAGCTGTTTTTT
CDR3: CATSRVWGESTGELFF

J: TRBJ2-1
D: TRBD1
V: TRBV18
size: few
DNA: TGTGCCAGCTCCCGGACAGGGCGAAATGCCTACAATGAGCAGTTCTTC
CDR3: CASSRTGRNAYNEQFF

J: TRBJ2-1
D: TRBD2
V: TRBV10-2
size: many
DNA: TGCGCCAGCCGACTAGCGTACAATGAGCAGTTCTTC
CDR3: CASRLAYNEQFF

J: TRBJ2-3
D: TRBD2
V: TRBV7-2
size: few
DNA: TGTGCCAGCAGCGTTGGACTAGCCCGCACAGATACGCAGTATTTT
CDR3: CASSVGLARTDTQYF

J: TRBJ2-3
D: TRBD2
V: TRBV27
size: many
DNA: TGTGCCAGCAGTCCCTTAGCGGGGGGGCGTACGCAGTATTTT
CDR3: CASSPLAGGRTQYF

J: TRBJ2-3
D: TRBD2
V: TRBV6-1
size: -
DNA: TGTGCCAGCAGCCCAAGTTGGGCGGGGGGCCGCACAGATACGCAGTATTTT
CDR3: CASSPSWAGGRTDTQYF

J: TRBJ2-1
D: -
V: TRBV9
size: -
DNA: TGTGCCAGCAGCGCTCTCGGAAGCTCCTACAATGAGCAGTTCTTC
CDR3: CASSALGSSYNEQFF

J: TRBJ2-2
D: -
V: TRBV10-3
size: few
DNA: TGTGCCATCAGAAAACAGGTCCTTAACACCGGGGAGCTGTTTTTT
CDR3: CAIRKQVLNTGELFF

J: TRBJ2-3
D: TRBD2
V: TRBV20-1
size: -
DNA: TGCAGTGCTGCGGGACTAGCGGGGGGCACAGATACGCAGTATTTT
CDR3: CSAAGLAGGTDTQYF

J: TRBJ2-1
D: -
V: TRBV7-2
size: -
DNA: TGTGCCAGCAGCTTGAGTGCGGGGGCGGTTAACAATGAGCAGTTCTTC
CDR3: CASSLSAGAVNNEQFF

J: TRBJ2-1
D: -
V: TRBV7-3
size: -
DNA: TGTGCCAGCAGCGAGTCGGACAGTCTATACAATGAGCAGTTCTTC
CDR3: CASSESDSLYNEQFF

J: TRBJ2-3
D: -
V: TRBV6-2/TRBV6-3
size: -
DNA: TGTGCCAGCAGTTATCGGCTAGATACGCAGTATTTT
CDR3: CASSYRLDTQYF

J: TRBJ1-4
D: -
V: TRBV20-1
size: few
DNA: TGCAGTGCTAGAGGGTGGGGGTCCGATGAAAAACTGTTTTTT
CDR3: CSARGWGSDEKLFF

J: TRBJ2-5
D: -
V: TRBV4-3
size: -
DNA: TGCGCCAGCAGCCAGGGGACTCTAGAGACCCAGTACTTC
CDR3: CASSQGTLETQYF

J: TRBJ1-1
D: -
V: TRBV7-2
size: -
DNA: TGTGCCAGCAGCTTAACCCCGAACACTGAAGCTTTCTTT
CDR3: CASSLTPNTEAFF

J: TRBJ1-2
D: -
V: TRBV20-1
size: few
DNA: TGCAGTGCTAGATTCGGAGGGGTGGATGGCTACACCTTC
CDR3: CSARFGGVDGYTF

J: TRBJ1-5
D: -
V: TRBV20-1
size: -
DNA: TGCAGTGCGTATCAGGGAGGGAGCAATCAGCCCCAGCATTTT
CDR3: CSAYQGGSNQPQHF

J: TRBJ2-7
D: -
V: TRBV7-9
size: many
DNA: TGTGCCAGCAGCGCCGGGCCCCGGGACGAGCAGTACTTC
CDR3: CASSAGPRDEQYF

J: TRBJ2-7
D: -
V: TRBV3-1
size: many
DNA: TGTGCCAGCAGCCAAGTGGGCCAACACGAGCAGTACTTC
CDR3: CASSQVGQHEQYF

J: TRBJ1-2
D: -
V: TRBV28
size: few
DNA: TGTGCCAGCGGGCGAGGGACCGCACTCGGTGGCTACACCTTC
CDR3: CASGRGTALGGYTF

J: TRBJ1-5
D: -
V: TRBV28
size: -
DNA: TGTGCCAGCAGTTCGGCTGGTACAGGAGACTATCAGCCCCAGCATTTT
CDR3: CASSSAGTGDYQPQHF

J: TRBJ2-6
D: -
V: TRBV4-3
size: -
DNA: TGCGCCAGCAGCCAAGATATAAGCTCTGGGGCCAACGTCCTGACTTTC
CDR3: CASSQDISSGANVLTF

J: TRBJ2-5
D: -
V: TRBV7-6
size: -
DNA: TGTGCCAGCACCCAGGGCGTGGTAGCTGAGACCCAGTACTTC
CDR3: CASTQGVVAETQYF

J: TRBJ1-1
D: -
V: TRBV29-1
size: -
DNA: TGCAGCGTTTCAAGAATGAACACTGAAGCTTTCTTT
CDR3: CSVSRMNTEAFF

J: TRBJ2-7
D: -
V: TRBV10-3
size: -
DNA: TGTGCCATCAGTGAGTCCCAGGACTCCTACGAGCAGTACTTC
CDR3: CAISESQDSYEQYF

J: TRBJ2-7
D: TRBD1
V: TRBV6-5
size: -
DNA: TGTGCCAGCAGACGACAGGGGGCTAACGAGCAGTACTTC
CDR3: CASRRQGANEQYF

J: TRBJ2-2
D: TRBD1
V: TRBV7-2
size: -
DNA: TGTGCCAGCAGAAAACTCGGGACAGGCGGTGGGGGGGAGCTGTTTTTT
CDR3: CASRKLGTGGGGELFF

J: TRBJ2-5
D: -
V: TRBV6-5
size: -
DNA: TGTGCCAGCAGTTACTCATTCGTGCGGGCGCAAGAGACCCAGTACTTC
CDR3: CASSYSFVRAQETQYF

J: TRBJ1-2
D: -
V: TRBV10-3
size: -
DNA: TGTGCCATCAGCTTCAGGAGCCGCTATGGCTACACCTTC
CDR3: CAISFRSRYGYTF

J: TRBJ1-2
D: -
V: TRBV6-6
size: once
DNA: TGTGCCAGCAGTTACCCGGACGGGGGGCGAGGCTACACCTTC
CDR3: CASSYPDGGRGYTF

J: TRBJ1-6
D: -
V: TRBV9
size: few
DNA: TGTGCCAGCAGCGCAGACGGTCGGGCACCCAATTCACCCCTCCACTTT
CDR3: CASSADGRAPNSPLHF

J: TRBJ1-6
D: TRBD1
V: TRBV11-2
size: -
DNA: TGTGCCAGCACCCCACCGGGACAGATCTCACCCCTCCACTTT
CDR3: CASTPPGQISPLHF